This T cell receptor (beta chain) appears in the sequencing data of a study of a mutant IDH1 vaccine in newly diagnosed glioma. Study information: The treated group averaged 40.4 years old and was around 60% male, approximately 38% female. Previous care, which was radiotherapy, temozolomide, or both, most often involved both. Regarding the study as a whole: Pseudoprogression seemingly bore no relation to changes in top peripheral T cell clonotypes. Among patients, 90% to 95% showed immune responses induced by the vaccine.

Points on this clone: Its specificity is unknown.

V gave up 6 bases and J gave up 1 base, with 19 bases separating them. The CDR3 is made up of 16 amino acids. From germline, CDR1 is SGHRS and CDR2 YFSETQ. The data were produced by immunoSEQ multiplex PCR, yet TCRdb's version contains in-frame clones alone and is incomplete. The data show roughly 70,000 clones, around 86% seen once. This sample's time point: baseline, week 1 (first vaccination visit). Described treatment: pre-vaccination baseline after standard-of-care therapy. Here the sequenced sample was PBMCs, taken from a glioma patient treated with radiotherapy, temozolomide or both. The rearrangement links TRBV5-1 to TRBJ1-2; D is perhaps TRBD1 (5 bases). The TCR originated in a man aged 30-40 years with glioma. In DNA form, the CDR3 reads TGCGCCAGCACCGAGGGGTCCCGTCCTTTTAACTATGGCTACACCTTC. Encoded protein: CASTEGSRPFNYGYTF. Together with reference TRBV5-1 and TRBJ1-2, the CDR3 gives the full variable domain: KAGVTQTPRYLIKTRGQQVTLSCSPISGHRSVSWYQQTPGQGLQFLFEYFSETQRNKGNFPGRFSGRQFSNSRSEMNVSTLELGDSALYLCASTEGSRPFNYGYTFGSGTRLTVV.